The rows below give T cell receptor beta chains drawn from one sample of a study of a mutant IDH1 vaccine in newly diagnosed glioma. The method was immunoSEQ multiplex PCR; TCRdb's version includes in-frame clones alone and lacks a portion of them. The sample has fewer than 100,000 clones, 70% to 90% seen once; the top ten hold roughly 0.54%. Sample: PBMCs, taken from a glioma patient treated with radiotherapy, temozolomide or both. These receptors all come from a woman between 45 and 60 years old with glioma. The CDR3 runs from the conserved cysteine through the conserved F or W. The D gene is left open where the match is weak.

D	J	V	CDR3
TRBD2	TRBJ2-3	TRBV6-4	CASSDSLAGADTQYF
NA	TRBJ2-7	TRBV5-1	CASSLSADSYEQYF
NA	TRBJ2-3	TRBV7-3	CASSLGMGWGGPTDTQYF
NA	TRBJ2-1	TRBV10-3	CAISSGLPYNEQFF
NA	TRBJ2-1	TRBV15	CATSKDPYSYNEQFF
TRBD1	TRBJ2-7	TRBV6-5	CASSIGQGARREQYF
TRBD1	TRBJ1-1	TRBV19	CASSPQQGRFAEAFF
NA	TRBJ1-1	TRBV28	CASTPWEYTEAFF
NA	TRBJ2-1	TRBV28	CASSLARDGSSYNEQFF
TRBD2	TRBJ2-1	TRBV9	CASSVGRENYREQFF
TRBD1	TRBJ1-2	TRBV11-2	CASSSQGGYGYTF
NA	TRBJ2-7	TRBV11-3	CASSATFRHEQYF
TRBD1	TRBJ2-7	TRBV9	CASSVAGQGWYEQYF
TRBD1	TRBJ1-6	TRBV9	CASSVARQGPSPLHF
TRBD1	TRBJ1-1	TRBV30	CAWADRDTEAFF
NA	TRBJ2-1	TRBV27	CASSLRDEQFF
NA	TRBJ1-4	TRBV30	CAWSRILASTNEKLFF
NA	TRBJ1-5	TRBV19	CASRRQVYSNQPQHF
NA	TRBJ2-7	TRBV28	CASSLVHGVGYEQYF
NA	TRBJ1-4	TRBV6-6	CASSVQGWNEKLFF
TRBD1	TRBJ1-4	TRBV10-3	CAISRQTGTNEKLFF
NA	TRBJ1-6	TRBV6-1	CASSPRTFWNSPLHF
TRBD1	TRBJ2-3	TRBV10-1	CASSESQGATQYF
NA	TRBJ1-1	TRBV5-5	CASSLGGDTEAFF
NA	TRBJ1-1	TRBV9	CASSVGTVNTEAFF
TRBD2	TRBJ2-7	TRBV30	CAWSVDPGGTYEQYF
NA	TRBJ2-7	TRBV18	CASSLEYEQYF
TRBD1	TRBJ2-3	TRBV6-6	CASIQGYTQYF
NA	TRBJ2-1	TRBV5-1	CASRPPALSYNEQFF
TRBD1	TRBJ2-7	TRBV6-6	CASSLGQTYEQYF
TRBD1	TRBJ1-2	TRBV5-4	CASSLVATGGSGYTF
NA	TRBJ1-5	TRBV27	CASSLAGFSNQPQHF
NA	TRBJ2-2	TRBV6-5	CASSYSNTGELFF
TRBD1	TRBJ2-7	TRBV9	CASTPGGQGYEQYF
NA	TRBJ2-2	TRBV7-9	CASSLGFGPNTGELFF
TRBD1	TRBJ2-7	TRBV6-1	CASRRTGNEQYF
NA	TRBJ1-1	TRBV6-5	CASRERNTEAFF
NA	TRBJ1-5	TRBV7-3	CASSLTGASNQPQHF
NA	TRBJ2-5	TRBV27	CASSLLQQETQYF
TRBD1	TRBJ1-4	TRBV6-1	CASSHPGDRSEKLFF
NA	NA	TRBV27	CASSPAGRPTDYEQYF
NA	TRBJ1-1	TRBV10-3	CAISESPGTEAFF
TRBD2	TRBJ2-1	TRBV10-3	CAINPGLAGNEQFF
NA	TRBJ1-3	TRBV15	CATSRETVRTGAGNTIYF
NA	TRBJ2-1	TRBV13	CASSLLGRGSYNEQFF
NA	TRBJ1-5	TRBV19	CASRSGDQPQHF
TRBD1	TRBJ2-5	TRBV5-5	CASSRKGTAEETQYF
TRBD2	TRBJ2-1	TRBV5-1	CASSPRGGRSSFVYNEQFF